The 15 T cell receptor beta chains below all came from one sample that was sequenced in a study of cytomegalovirus exposure and HLA in healthy donors. In the PCR, 60 Vbeta and 13 Jbeta primers were used. The protocol was immunoSEQ multiplex PCR, while the TCRdb copy is restricted to in-frame clones and leaves out a portion. The sample comprises around 150,000 clones, approximately 72% of which are singletons, and approximately 2.1% rests with the top ten. Sequences were obtained from PBMCs. These TCRs come from a man between 35 and 55 years old in good health and CMV-seronegative.

This chain links TRBV6-6 with TRBJ1-5; D not certain. The CDR3 spans 16 residues. The V and J ends lost 0 bases and 5 bases respectively, with 14 bases between them. The germline CDR1 and CDR2 sequences are MNHNY and SVGAGI (reference sequence). The CDR3 sequence: CASSYSTVGIYQPQHF. As DNA, the CDR3 is TGTGCCAGCAGTTACTCGACGGTCGGGATATATCAGCCCCAGCATTTT.

This clone occurred once. V usage is TRBV29-1 and J usage is TRBJ2-7, with 8 nucleotides matching TRBD2. Germline loops: CDR1 SQVTM, CDR2 ANQGSEA. V lost 7 bases and J lost 3; bases outside the gene matches: 11. CDR3 size: 14 residues. The CDR3 nucleotides are TGCAGCGCATCAACCCCGACTAGCGTCTACGAGCAGTACTTC. It yields the protein CSASTPTSVYEQYF.

This rearrangement joins TRBV27 to TRBJ2-1, with TRBD2 identical over 9 bases. The germline CDR1 and CDR2 sequences are MNHEY and SMNVEV (reference sequence). This CDR3 contains 18 residues. The V and J ends lost 4 bases and 1 base, in that order; junction bases with no gene match: 11. CDR3: CASSSRVKREASYNEQFF. DNA of the CDR3: TGTGCCAGCAGTTCCCGCGTCAAGCGGGAGGCATCCTACAATGAGCAGTTCTTC.

This clone was counted a few times. The gene calls are TRBV6-1 and TRBJ1-4; a possible D gene is TRBD1 (5 bases). This CDR3 spans 14 amino acids. From germline, CDR1 is MNHNS and CDR2 SASEGT. V lost 6 bases and J lost 6, with 14 bases in between. The CDR3 loop is CASRGGGGDEKLFF. The CDR3 DNA reads as TGTGCCAGCAGAGGTGGGGGGGGTGATGAAAAACTGTTTTTT.

The gene calls are TRBV5-1 and TRBJ2-5, with a weak D call TRBD2 (5 bases). CDR1 is SGHRS and CDR2 is YFSETQ in the germline V gene. Trimming took 4 bases from V and 4 from J, leaving 11 bases between them. CDR3 length: 13 residues. CDR3 loop: CASSEGHPETQYF. The CDR3 nucleotides are TGCGCCAGCAGCGAGGGCCACCCAGAGACCCAGTACTTC.

This sequence joins TRBV9 and TRBJ2-7, with TRBD1 as a possible D gene (7 bases). Germline loops: CDR1 SGDLS, CDR2 YYNGEE. The V end lost 0 bases, the J end lost 7 bases, and 17 bases lay between the germline ends. CDR3 length: 15 residues. DNA of the CDR3: TGTGCCAGCAGCGTAGTGGGGACAGCCAGCGGGGAGCAGTACTTC. It specifies CASSVVGTASGEQYF.

This chain joins TRBV7-7 and TRBJ2-2; 10 nucleotides agree with TRBD2. Germline CDR1 and CDR2: SSHAT and FNYEAQ (reference sequence). The CDR3 runs to 17 residues. Trimming removed 8 bases from V and 4 bases from J; junction bases left unmatched: 13. CDR3 region: CASRPGLAGDGTGELFF. Here the CDR3 DNA reads TGTGCCAGCCGCCCAGGTCTAGCGGGGGACGGCACCGGGGAGCTGTTTTTT.

The chain joins TRBV18 to TRBJ2-7, with TRBD1 matching over 7 bases. The V and J ends lost 4 bases and 6 bases, in that order; junction bases with no gene match: 9. This CDR3 has 14 residues. The V gene's germline CDR1 is KGHSH and CDR2 LQKENI. Here the CDR3 DNA reads TGTGCCAGCTCACGGAGACAGGGAGACGCCGAGCAGTACTTC. Its translation is CASSRRQGDAEQYF.

The V gene is TRBV6-5, the J gene TRBJ2-5; D gene unclear. Gene TRBJ2-7 matches the end of the DNA better, so the J call may be wrong. Germline CDR1 reads MNHEY; CDR2 reads SVGAGI. CDR3 length: 13 residues. As DNA, the CDR3 is TGTGCCAGCAGTTTTAGCAGCTCCTACGAGCAGTACTTC. Protein product: CASSFSSSYEQYF.

This clone has just a few counts. The genes are TRBV7-9 and TRBJ1-1, with D unclear. With 3 bases removed from V and 3 bases from J, the gap between germline ends came to 8 bases. Germline assignment: CDR1 SEHNR and CDR2 FQNEAQ (reference sequence). The CDR3 spans 13 residues. CDR3 DNA sequence: TGTGCCAGCAGCTTTGGTGGAGACACTGAAGCTTTCTTT. Translated, it gives CASSFGGDTEAFF.

The V call is TRBV11-1, the J call TRBJ2-2; the match to TRBD2 covers 12 bases. Germline CDR1 and CDR2: SGHAT and FQDESV (reference sequence). The CDR3 spans 16 residues. J lost 5 bases, V lost 4 bases, and 5 bases had no gene match. In nucleotides, the CDR3 is TGTGCCAGCAGCTCTAGCGGGGGGGCCTGGACCGGGGAGCTGTTTTTT. Protein: CASSSSGGAWTGELFF.

V and J are TRBV5-1 and TRBJ2-7; 11 nucleotides align to TRBD2. V was clipped by 3 bases and J by 0 bases; unmatched bases: 5. Looked up from germline, CDR1 is SGHRS and CDR2 is YFSETQ. This CDR3 is 16 amino acids long. The CDR3 region has the DNA TGCGCCAGCAGCTGGGTTAGCGGGAGGGGCTCCTACGAGCAGTACTTC. Protein: CASSWVSGRGSYEQYF.

Here the CDR3 reads CASSLVQRRNTEAFF. The CDR3 DNA follows: TGTGCCAGCAGCTTAGTTCAGCGGAGGAACACTGAAGCTTTCTTT. The chain carries TRBV11-2 and TRBJ1-1; D remains ambiguous. The CDR3 sequence is 15 residues long. CDR1 and CDR2 from the germline V gene are SGHAT and FQNNGV. Trimming cost V 1 base and J 1 base, with 10 bases left between them.

The CDR3 nucleotides read TGTGCCAGCAGTATAGGACTAGGAGTTCCCGGGGAGCTGTTTTTT. As protein: CASSIGLGVPGELFF. The genes are TRBV25-1 and TRBJ2-2; 7 nucleotides line up with TRBD2. The trim removed 5 bases at V and 6 bases at J, leaving 9 bases unmatched. In germline, CDR1 is MGHDK, CDR2 SYGVNS. CDR3 length equals 15 residues.

This chain connects TRBV19 to TRBJ2-2; 9 nucleotides agree with TRBD2. CDR1 and CDR2 (germline): LNHDA, SQIVND (reference sequence). V lost 2 bases and J lost 6; bases outside the gene matches: 7. The CDR3 is 16 residues long. The CDR3 DNA reads as TGTGCCAGTAGTATACTAGCGGGACTAGTGGCCGGGGAGCTGTTTTTT. It yields the protein CASSILAGLVAGELFF.